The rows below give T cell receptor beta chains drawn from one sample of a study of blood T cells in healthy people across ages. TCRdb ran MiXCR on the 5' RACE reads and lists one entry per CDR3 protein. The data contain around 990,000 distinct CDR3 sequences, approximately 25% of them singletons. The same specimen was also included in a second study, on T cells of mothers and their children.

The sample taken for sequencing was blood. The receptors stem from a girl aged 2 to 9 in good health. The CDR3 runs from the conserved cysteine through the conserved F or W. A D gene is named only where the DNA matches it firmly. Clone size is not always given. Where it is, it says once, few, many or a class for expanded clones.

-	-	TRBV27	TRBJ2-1	TGTGCCAGCAGCCCATTTTGGGGGGTCTACAATGAGCAGTTCTTC	CASSPFWGVYNEQFF
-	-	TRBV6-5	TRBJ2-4	TGTGCCAGCGCTCAAGGGGGGCAGCAGTACTTC	CASAQGGQQYF
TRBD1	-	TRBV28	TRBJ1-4	TGTGCCAGCAGCCCGGGACAGGGTTTGTCTGAGGAAAAACTGTTTTTT	CASSPGQGLSEEKLFF
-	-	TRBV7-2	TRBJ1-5	TGTGCCAGCAGCTTAGTGCTAGGGGGCAATCAGCCCCAGCATTTT	CASSLVLGGNQPQHF
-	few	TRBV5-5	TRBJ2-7	TGTGCCAGCAGCCTAAGGGACCCCCAGGACGAGCAGTACTTC	CASSLRDPQDEQYF
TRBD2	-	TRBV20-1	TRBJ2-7	TGCAGTGCCAAGACTAGCGGGGGAACATTAAGGAGCTCCTACGAGCAGTACTTC	CSAKTSGGTLRSSYEQYF
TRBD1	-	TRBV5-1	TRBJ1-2	TGCGCCAGCAGCCCGGGACAGGAATATGGCTACACCTTC	CASSPGQEYGYTF
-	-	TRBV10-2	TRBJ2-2	TGCGCCAGCTGGAACGGGATCTTCACCGGGGAGCTGTTTTTT	CASWNGIFTGELFF
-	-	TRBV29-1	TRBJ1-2	TGCAGCGTTGTGTCGGGGAAAGGCTACACCTTC	CSVVSGKGYTF
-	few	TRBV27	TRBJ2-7	TGTGCCAGCAGCCTACGGGATAAGCCCTACGAGCAGTACTTC	CASSLRDKPYEQYF
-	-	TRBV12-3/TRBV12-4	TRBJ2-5	TGTGCCAGCAGTTTTGGGGAAGGGACCCAGTACTTC	CASSFGEGTQYF
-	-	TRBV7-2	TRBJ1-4	TGTGCCAGCAGCTTAGATCGGATGACGCAGGATGAAAAACTGTTTTTT	CASSLDRMTQDEKLFF
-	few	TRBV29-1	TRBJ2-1	TGCAGCGTTGAGCCCACCAACAATGAGCAGTTCTTC	CSVEPTNNEQFF
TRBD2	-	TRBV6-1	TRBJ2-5	TGTGCCAGCAGTGTAACTAGCGGGGGGGCCGGGGAGACCCAGTACTTC	CASSVTSGGAGETQYF
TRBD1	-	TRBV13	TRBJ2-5	TGTGCCAGCAGAACCTCCCAGGGGGCGTTGGAGACCCAGTACTTC	CASRTSQGALETQYF
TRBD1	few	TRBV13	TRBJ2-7	TGTGCCAGCAGCTCGATCTCTTTGACAGGGCCATACGAGCAGTACTTC	CASSSISLTGPYEQYF
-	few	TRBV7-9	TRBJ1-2	TGTGCCAGCAGAAACAGGATCGACTATGGCTACACCTTC	CASRNRIDYGYTF
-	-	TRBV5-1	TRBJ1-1	TGCGCCAGCAGCTTGGGTCGTCCAGTTTACATGAACACTGAAGCTTTCTTT	CASSLGRPVYMNTEAFF
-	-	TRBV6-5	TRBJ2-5	TGTGCCAGCAGTTACCGGTTAGCAGCGATCCAGTACTTC	CASSYRLAAIQYF
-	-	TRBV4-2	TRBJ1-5	TGTGCCAGCAGCCAAGATCTGGGTCAACAGCCCCAGCATTTT	CASSQDLGQQPQHF
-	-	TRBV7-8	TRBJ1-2	TGTGCCAGCAGCTTAGCCCCGGGGGAGTATTACACCTTC	CASSLAPGEYYTF
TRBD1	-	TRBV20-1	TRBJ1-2	TGCAGTGCCCAAACTCGACAGGGGCTATACTATGGCTACACCTTC	CSAQTRQGLYYGYTF
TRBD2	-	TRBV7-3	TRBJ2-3	TGTGCCAGCAGCTATCTCGGACTAGCGTCTAGCACAGATACGCAGTATTTT	CASSYLGLASSTDTQYF
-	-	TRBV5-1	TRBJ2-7	TGCGCCAGCAGCTCGCACACTAGCAACGAGCAGTACTTC	CASSSHTSNEQYF
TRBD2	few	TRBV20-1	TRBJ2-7	TGCAGTGCTAGAGACAGACTAGCGGGAGTTTATGAGCAGTACTTC	CSARDRLAGVYEQYF
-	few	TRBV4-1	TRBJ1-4	TGCGCCAGCAGCCTCCAAGACAGATCTAATGAAAAACTGTTTTTT	CASSLQDRSNEKLFF
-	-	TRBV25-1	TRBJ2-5	TGTGCCACCGTACAGGCGGAGACCCAGTACTTC	CATVQAETQYF
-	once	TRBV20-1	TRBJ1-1	TGCAGTGCTAGAGAAGGGACGGCGAACATTGAAGCTTTCTTT	CSAREGTANIEAFF
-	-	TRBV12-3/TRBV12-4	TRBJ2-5	TGTGCCAGCAGTTCCGGGGAATGGGAGACCCAGTACTTC	CASSSGEWETQYF
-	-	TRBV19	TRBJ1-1	TGTGCCAGTGGTGACTGGCAGGAAGCTTTCTTT	CASGDWQEAFF
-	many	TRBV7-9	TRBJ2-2	TGTGCCAGCAGCCCTTACGCGGGGAACACCGGGGAGCTGTTTTTT	CASSPYAGNTGELFF
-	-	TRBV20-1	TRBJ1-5	TGCAGTGCTAGTGACCTAAGGGGAGGCTATCAGCCCCAGCATTTT	CSASDLRGGYQPQHF
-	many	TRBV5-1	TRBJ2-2	TGCGCCAGCCGAGTCCAGGGAAACACCGGGGAGCTGTTTTTT	CASRVQGNTGELFF
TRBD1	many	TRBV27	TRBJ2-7	TGTGCCAGCAGTTTGACAGGGGGCTACGAGCAGTACTTC	CASSLTGGYEQYF
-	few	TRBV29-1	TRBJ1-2	TGCAGCGTACCTGGGACCTCTGGCTACACCTTC	CSVPGTSGYTF
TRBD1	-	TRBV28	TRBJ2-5	TGTGCCAGCAGTTTCGATGGGACAGATGAAGAGACCCAGTACTTC	CASSFDGTDEETQYF
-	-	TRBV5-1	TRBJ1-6	TGCGCCAGCAGCTCTGGCGGTGCTAGGAATTCACCCCTCCACTTT	CASSSGGARNSPLHF
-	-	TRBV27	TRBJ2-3	TGTGCCAGCAGTTTATCGGGTCATGGTGGTACGCAGTATTTT	CASSLSGHGGTQYF
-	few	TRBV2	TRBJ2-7	TGTGCCAGCAGTGAAGCGTGGAGTGGAGACGAGCAGTACTTC	CASSEAWSGDEQYF
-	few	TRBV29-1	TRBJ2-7	TGCAGCGTGGGCCTAGGGTTCGACGAGCAGTACTTC	CSVGLGFDEQYF
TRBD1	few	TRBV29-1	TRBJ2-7	TGCAGCGTTGGTGGACAGGGGGTTCACTACGAGCAGTACTTC	CSVGGQGVHYEQYF
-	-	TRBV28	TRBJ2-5	TGTGCCAGCAAGGGGCAGATTCAAGAGACCCAGTACTTC	CASKGQIQETQYF
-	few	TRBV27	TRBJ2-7	TGTGCCAGCAGTCCCAGCGCGGGGGAGCAGTACTTC	CASSPSAGEQYF
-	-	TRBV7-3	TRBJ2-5	TGTGCCAGCAGCGAACAGGGTGAGAGGACCCAGTACTTC	CASSEQGERTQYF
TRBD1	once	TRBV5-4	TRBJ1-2	TGTGCCAGCAGGTTGACAGGGGGCAATGGCTACACCTTC	CASRLTGGNGYTF
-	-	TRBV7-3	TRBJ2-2	TGTGCCAGCAGCTTAAGGGCGGACTCCTACACCGGGGAGCTGTTTTTT	CASSLRADSYTGELFF
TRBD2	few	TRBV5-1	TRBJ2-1	TGCGCCAGCAGCATAGGGACTAGCGGGTCTTCTGAGCAGTTCTTC	CASSIGTSGSSEQFF
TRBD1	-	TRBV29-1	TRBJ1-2	TGCAGCGTCCCCCCACAGGGGAACTATGGCTACACCTTC	CSVPPQGNYGYTF
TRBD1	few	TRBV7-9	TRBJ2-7	TGTGCCAGCAGCTTAGAGACAGGGGGCGAGTACGAGCAGTACTTC	CASSLETGGEYEQYF
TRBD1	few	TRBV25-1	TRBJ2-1	TGTGCCAGCAGTGAAGGACAGGGGGTATACAATGAGCAGTTCTTC	CASSEGQGVYNEQFF
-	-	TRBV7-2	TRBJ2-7	TGTGCCAGCAGCTTCTCGGGGACATTCGAGCAGTACTTC	CASSFSGTFEQYF
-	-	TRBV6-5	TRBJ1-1	TGTGCCAGCAGTTACTCGAATACAGGGTTGAACACTGAAGCTTTCTTT	CASSYSNTGLNTEAFF